This T cell receptor (beta chain) was observed in a study of cytomegalovirus exposure and HLA in healthy donors. Comments on this clone: The antigen is unknown.

The PCR contained 60 Vbeta and 13 Jbeta primers. Measured with immunoSEQ multiplex PCR; TCRdb has only the in-frame clones, and not every one. The sample lists around 170,000 clones; about four fifths were seen once. Overall study results and limits: Productive rates of about 87% or about 30% were seen for most TCR beta V segments in an earlier analysis. A later analysis showed HLA-associated TCR beta chains outstripping equally common others in clonal expansion. TCR beta chain V- and J-gene trimming was linked, in a later analysis, to a missense variant in DCLRE1C. Among the sequence variants, a highly shared cluster was likely an artifact of sequencing.

Germline V gene sequence: CDR1 SGDLS, CDR2 YYNGEE. This CDR3 region has 17 residues. The ends lost 4 bases at V and 4 bases at J; junction bases unmatched: 13. Sequencing was done on a sample of PBMCs. The sequence derives from a woman younger than 45 in good health and CMV-seronegative. This chain links TRBV9 with TRBJ1-4; 7 nucleotides align to TRBD1. CDR3 bases: TGTGCCAGCAGCCCCCAGGTGTGGACAGGCGATAATGAAAAACTGTTTTTT. Residues: CASSPQVWTGDNEKLFF.